The TCR beta chain under discussion was sequenced for a study of T cell responses to AZD1222 COVID-19 vaccine. This table comes from immunoSEQ multiplex PCR, and its TCRdb copy is limited to in-frame clones, with some not included. The sample consists of 150,000 or so clones, about 92% of them appearing once. The CDR3 contains 13 residues. Germline lookup yields CDR1 MRHNA and CDR2 SNTAGT. V lost 1 base and J lost 5, with 5 bases in between. Sequenced material: peripheral blood, taken on day 0 of AZD1222 vaccination. The source of this sequence is an adult in good health. The rearrangement joins TRBV6-4 to TRBJ2-2; D gene unclear. The CDR3, as DNA: TGTGCCAGCAGTGACTTTGAGACCGGGGAGCTGTTTTTT. Its translation: CASSDFETGELFF.